What follows are 6 T cell receptor beta chains derived from one specimen sequenced in a study of blood T cell repertoires in COVID-19. Profiled with immunoSEQ multiplex PCR; TCRdb holds only in-frame clones, not every one. This sample has just over 95,000 clones, with 82% found just once. The specimen sequenced was peripheral blood. The receptor source for this set is an elderly man with acute or convalescent COVID-19.

This chain uses TRBV27 with TRBJ2-3; D gene unclear. CDR1 and CDR2 (germline): MNHEY, SMNVEV (reference sequence). V was trimmed by 4 bases and J by 3 bases, leaving 5 bases between them. The CDR3 totals 12 residues. The CDR3, as DNA: TGTGCCAGCAGTTCCCAAACAGATACGCAGTATTTT. Residues: CASSSQTDTQYF.

This sequence joins TRBV6-2 or TRBV6-3 and TRBJ1-5; 7 bases are a match to TRBD1. CDR1 and CDR2 (germline): MNHEY, SVGEGT. The ends lost 4 bases at V and 3 bases at J; junction bases unmatched: 3. The CDR3 totals 14 residues. The CDR3: CASSSTGNNQPQHF. The CDR3 DNA follows: TGTGCCAGCAGTTCGACAGGGAACAATCAGCCCCAGCATTTT.

This clone qualifies as medium-sized. The chain carries TRBV19 and TRBJ2-1; 10 bases match TRBD2. Germline lookup yields CDR1 LNHDA and CDR2 SQIVND (reference sequence). CDR3 length: 14 residues. V dropped 5 bases and J dropped 9; count of bases not matched to a gene: 7. CDR3 region: CASSPRVAGGEQFF. CDR3 DNA: TGTGCCAGTAGTCCTCGGGTAGCGGGAGGTGAGCAGTTCTTC.

J is TRBJ2-6 and V is TRBV18; 7 bases agree with TRBD1. This CDR3 is 16 amino acids long. Germline V CDR1 and CDR2: KGHSH, LQKENI. V gave up 4 bases and J gave up 3 bases; unmatched junction bases: 6. This CDR3 is CASSHTGEVGANVLTF. The CDR3 DNA reads as TGTGCCAGCTCACACACAGGGGAAGTTGGGGCCAACGTCCTGACTTTC.

CDR3 region: CASSLARDFHTQYF. The CDR3, as DNA: TGTGCCAGCAGCTTAGCCCGGGACTTCCATACGCAGTATTTT. The chain links TRBV7-9 to TRBJ2-3; D might be TRBD2 (6 bases). This CDR3 comprises 14 residues. The germline V gene has CDR1 SEHNR and CDR2 FQNEAQ (reference sequence). V lost 0 bases and J lost 7, with 11 bases in between.

The table lists this clone with a count of one. The rearrangement links TRBV29-1 to TRBJ2-3; 8 nucleotides line up with TRBD2. The germline V gene encodes CDR1 SQVTM and CDR2 ANQGSEA. With V trimmed by 5 bases and J by 3 bases, 7 bases remained unmatched. There are 14 residues in the CDR3. This CDR3 is CSVQRAGATDTQYF. In DNA form, the CDR3 reads TGCAGCGTTCAACGAGCGGGGGCGACAGATACGCAGTATTTT.